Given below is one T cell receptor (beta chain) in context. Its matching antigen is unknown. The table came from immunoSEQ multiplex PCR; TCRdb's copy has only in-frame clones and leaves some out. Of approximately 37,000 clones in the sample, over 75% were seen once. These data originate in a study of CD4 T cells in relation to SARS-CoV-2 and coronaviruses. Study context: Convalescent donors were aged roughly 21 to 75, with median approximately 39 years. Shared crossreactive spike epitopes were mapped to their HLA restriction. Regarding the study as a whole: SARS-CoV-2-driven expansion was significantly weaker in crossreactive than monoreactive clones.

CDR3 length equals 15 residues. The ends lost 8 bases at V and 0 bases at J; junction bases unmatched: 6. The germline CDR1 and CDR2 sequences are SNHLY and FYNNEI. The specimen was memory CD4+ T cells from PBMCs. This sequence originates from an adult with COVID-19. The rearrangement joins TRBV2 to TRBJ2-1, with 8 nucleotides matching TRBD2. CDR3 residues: CASFVSGNSYNEQFF. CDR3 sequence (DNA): TGTGCCAGCTTCGTTAGCGGGAACTCCTACAATGAGCAGTTCTTC.